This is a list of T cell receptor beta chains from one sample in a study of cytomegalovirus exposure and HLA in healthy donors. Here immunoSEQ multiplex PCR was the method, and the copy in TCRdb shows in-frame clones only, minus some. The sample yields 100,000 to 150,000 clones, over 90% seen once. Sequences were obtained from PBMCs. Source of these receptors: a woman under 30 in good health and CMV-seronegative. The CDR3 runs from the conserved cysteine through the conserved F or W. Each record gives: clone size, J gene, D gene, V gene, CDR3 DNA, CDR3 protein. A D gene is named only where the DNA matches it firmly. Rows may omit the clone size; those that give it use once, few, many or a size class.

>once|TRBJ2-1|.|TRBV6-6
TGTGCCAGCAGTAACAGGGTCGAGTACAATGAGCAGTTCTTC
CASSNRVEYNEQFF
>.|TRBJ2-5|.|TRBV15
TGTGCCACCAGCAGAGATCTAGCGGAGACCCAGTACTTC
CATSRDLAETQYF
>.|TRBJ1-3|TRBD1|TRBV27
TGTGCCAGCAGTTTCCGAACCCCAGGGGGCGCGGGGGGAAACACCATATATTTT
CASSFRTPGGAGGNTIYF
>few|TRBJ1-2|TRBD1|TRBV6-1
TGTGCCAGCAGTGAACCAATTGGGACAGGGAACTATGGCTACACCTTC
CASSEPIGTGNYGYTF
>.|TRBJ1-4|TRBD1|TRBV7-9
TGTGCCAGCAGCCAGACGGGACAGGGTTACACTAATGAAAAACTGTTTTTT
CASSQTGQGYTNEKLFF
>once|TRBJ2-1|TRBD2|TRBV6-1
TGTGCCAGCAGTGAACTAGCGGGTTCCTACAATGAGCAGTTCTTC
CASSELAGSYNEQFF
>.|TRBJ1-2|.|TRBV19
TGTGCCAGTAGTGCCACAGGGAGTAGGGGCTATGGCTACACCTTC
CASSATGSRGYGYTF
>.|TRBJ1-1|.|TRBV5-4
TGTGCCAGCAGCTTGGCTTCAGGGTACGAAGCTTTCTTT
CASSLASGYEAFF
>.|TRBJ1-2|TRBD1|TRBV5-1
TGCGCCAGCGGGCCGAGGGACAGTAACTATGGCTACACCTTC
CASGPRDSNYGYTF
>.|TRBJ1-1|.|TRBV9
TGTGCCAGCAGCCAAGGAGGTGGGGGGGGATATGAAGCTTTCTTT
CASSQGGGGGYEAFF
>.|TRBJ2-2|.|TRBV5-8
TGTGCCAGCAGCTTATTTCCCCGGACCCGGGGGACCGGGGAGCTGTTTTTT
CASSLFPRTRGTGELFF
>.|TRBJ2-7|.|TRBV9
TGTGCCAGCAGCGTAGGAGGGAGTCTCTCCTACGAGCAGTACTTC
CASSVGGSLSYEQYF
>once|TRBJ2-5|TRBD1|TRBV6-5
TGTGCCAGCAACCTTCAGGGACAGGGAGAGACCCAGTACTTC
CASNLQGQGETQYF
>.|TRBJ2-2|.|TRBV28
TGTGCCAGCAGCCTATCCAAAGTGGCCGGGGAGCTGTTTTTT
CASSLSKVAGELFF
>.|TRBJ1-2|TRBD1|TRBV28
TGTGCCAGCAGTCTGGACAGGGGATATGGCTACACCTTC
CASSLDRGYGYTF
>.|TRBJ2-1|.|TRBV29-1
TGCAGCGTTGAAGGTATTGGGGGCCGTGAGCAGTTCTTC
CSVEGIGGREQFF
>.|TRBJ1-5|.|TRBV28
TGTGCCAGCAGTTTAGATGCAGGTCATCAGCCCCAGCATTTT
CASSLDAGHQPQHF
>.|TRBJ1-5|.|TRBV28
TGTGCCAGCAGTTTAGTGGGGGGGTATCAGCCCCAGCATTTT
CASSLVGGYQPQHF
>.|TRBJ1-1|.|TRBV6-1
TGTGCCAGCAGGTTAAACAGGGACGCGACTGAAGCTTTCTTT
CASRLNRDATEAFF
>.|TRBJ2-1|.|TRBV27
TGTGCCAGCACCCTAGGTGGTGAGCAGTTCTTC
CASTLGGEQFF
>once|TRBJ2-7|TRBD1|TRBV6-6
TGTGCCAGCAGTCCCCGGACAGGAGCCTACGAGCAGTACTTC
CASSPRTGAYEQYF
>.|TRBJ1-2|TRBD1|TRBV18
TGTGCCAGCTCACCTAACCGGGACAGCTATGGCTACACCTTC
CASSPNRDSYGYTF
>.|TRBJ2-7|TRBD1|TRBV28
TGTGCCAGCAGTCCCTCTGGGACAGCGACCTACGAGCAGTACTTC
CASSPSGTATYEQYF
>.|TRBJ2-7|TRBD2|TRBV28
TGTGCCAGCAGTCCCGGAACTAGCGGGAGCTTCTACGAGCAGTACTTC
CASSPGTSGSFYEQYF
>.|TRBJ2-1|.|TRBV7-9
TGTGCCAGCAGCTTCGAGCGGAGCTCCTACAATGAGCAGTTCTTC
CASSFERSSYNEQFF
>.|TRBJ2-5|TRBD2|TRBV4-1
TGCGCCAGCAGCCTCGGGCCACTAGCGTGGGGGCAAGAGACCCAGTACTTC
CASSLGPLAWGQETQYF
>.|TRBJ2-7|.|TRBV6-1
TGTGCCAGCAGTGTCCTTGCGCGCGACGAGCAGTACTTC
CASSVLARDEQYF
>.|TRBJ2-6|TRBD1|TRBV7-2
TGTGCCAGCAGCTTTAACCCGGGACAGGCACCTTCTGGGGCCAACGTCCTGACTTTC
CASSFNPGQAPSGANVLTF
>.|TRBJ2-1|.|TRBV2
TGTGCCAGCAGTCCGGGTGGAGGGGCCTACAATGAGCAGTTCTTC
CASSPGGGAYNEQFF
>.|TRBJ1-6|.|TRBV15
TGTGCCACCAGCATGGACAGAAGTAATTCACCCCTCCACTTT
CATSMDRSNSPLHF
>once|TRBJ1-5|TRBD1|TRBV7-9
TGTGCCAGCAGCTTAGTGGCAGGGGGCTTTCATCAGCCCCAGCATTTT
CASSLVAGGFHQPQHF
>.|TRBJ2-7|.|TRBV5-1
TGCGCCAGCAGCTCGAGAACGACGGGACTGTTCCCCCACGAGCAGTACTTC
CASSSRTTGLFPHEQYF
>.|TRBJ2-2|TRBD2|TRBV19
TGTGCCAGTAGGCCGGGAGGGCCCGGGGAGCTGTTTTTT
CASRPGGPGELFF
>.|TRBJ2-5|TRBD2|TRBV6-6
TGTGCCAGCAGTTACTCGGGACTAGTTTCGGAGACCCAGTACTTC
CASSYSGLVSETQYF
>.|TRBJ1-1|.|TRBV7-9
TGTGCCAGCAGCCCTGACAGAAACCAAGCTTTCTTT
CASSPDRNQAFF
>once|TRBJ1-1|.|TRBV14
TGTGCCAGCAGCCACATCAAGCATGAAGCTTTCTTT
CASSHIKHEAFF
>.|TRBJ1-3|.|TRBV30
TGTGCCTGGAGCGGGGGTTTATCTGGAAACACCATATATTTT
CAWSGGLSGNTIYF
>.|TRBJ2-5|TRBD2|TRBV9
TGTGCCAGCAGCGTAGTGAGCTCTGGTAGCGGGAAAGAGACCCAGTACTTC
CASSVVSSGSGKETQYF
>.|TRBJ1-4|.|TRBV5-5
TGTGCCAGCAGCTCAAGGGGTAATGAAAAACTGTTTTTT
CASSSRGNEKLFF
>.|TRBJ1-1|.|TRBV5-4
TGTGCCAGCAGCGTCGACGAGGGCACTGAAGCTTTCTTT
CASSVDEGTEAFF
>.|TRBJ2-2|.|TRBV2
TGTGCCAGCAGCCTAAAGGCTCAGGGGACCGGGGAGCTGTTTTTT
CASSLKAQGTGELFF
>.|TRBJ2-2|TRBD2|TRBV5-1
TGCGCCAGCAGCTCCCCAACTAGCGGGAGGACCGCCGGGGAGCTGTTTTTT
CASSSPTSGRTAGELFF
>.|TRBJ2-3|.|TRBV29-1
TGCAGCGCCACCCAAGCGGGCACAGATACGCAGTATTTT
CSATQAGTDTQYF
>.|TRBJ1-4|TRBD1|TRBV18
TGTGCCAGCTCCCCGGACAGGGTATCAAGCGAAAAACTGTTTTTT
CASSPDRVSSEKLFF
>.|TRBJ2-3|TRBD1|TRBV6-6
TGTGCCAGCGACAGGGGGGGTACAGATACGCAGTATTTT
CASDRGGTDTQYF